Following are 15 T cell receptor beta chains from one sample sequenced in a study of blood T cell repertoires in COVID-19. Using immunoSEQ multiplex PCR, the repertoire was profiled, and TCRdb retains in-frame clones only, with some absent. The repertoire holds under 140,000 clones, with 72% as singletons. The sequenced material came from peripheral blood. These receptors were taken from a woman aged 55-69 years with acute or convalescent COVID-19.

V usage is TRBV7-2 and J usage is TRBJ1-1; no clear D gene. V lost 8 bases to trimming and J lost 5 bases, with 21 bases between them. CDR3 length: 15 amino acids. CDR1 SGHTA and CDR2 FQGNSA come from the germline V gene. DNA of the CDR3: TGTGCCAGCCAACTTGAACCAGGAACTGGAACTGAAGCTTTCTTT. This sequence encodes CASQLEPGTGTEAFF. The variable domain in full, with the rest retrieved from reference TRBV7-2 and TRBJ1-1, is GAGVSQSPSNKVTEKGKDVELRCDPISGHTALYWYRQSLGQGLEFLIYFQGNSAPDKSGLPSDRFSAERTGGSVSTLTIQRTQQEDSAVYLCASQLEPGTGTEAFFGQGTRLTVV.

The rearrangement uses TRBV6-5 and TRBJ1-3, with a weak D call TRBD1 (6 bases). CDR1 MNHEY and CDR2 SVGAGI come from the germline V gene. CDR3 length: 15 amino acids. V lost 4 bases, J lost 2 bases, and 12 bases lay in between. For the CDR3, the DNA is TGTGCCAGCAGTTCCCCCACAGGGACTGGAAACACCATATATTTT. It codes for CASSSPTGTGNTIYF.

This sequence joins TRBV6-5 and TRBJ2-5, with a weak D call TRBD1 (6 bases). The CDR3 loop spans 14 amino acids. Germline values: CDR1 MNHEY, CDR2 SVGAGI. The V and J ends lost 8 bases and 5 bases respectively, with 18 bases between them. CDR3 protein: CASASQGSWETQYF. DNA of the CDR3: TGTGCCAGCGCTTCACAGGGTAGTTGGGAGACCCAGTACTTC.

This chain uses TRBV28 with TRBJ1-2; unclear D gene. The ends were cut back, 8 bases at V and 5 bases at J, with 18 bases in the middle. This CDR3 has 14 residues. CDR1 and CDR2 from the germline V gene are MDHEN and SYDVKM. CDR3 residues: CASALESVGYGYTF. The CDR3 DNA reads as TGTGCCAGCGCCCTTGAGTCGGTCGGGTATGGCTACACCTTC.

This clone has just one count. The chain has TRBV5-6 and TRBJ1-5, with 7 bases matching TRBD1. CDR1 and CDR2 (germline): SGHDT, YYEEEE. Germline trimming cut 5 bases from V and 4 bases from J; bases unmatched to any gene: 6. The CDR3 has 14 amino acids. CDR3 amino acids: CASRQQGVNQPQHF. The DNA for the CDR3 is TGTGCCAGCAGGCAGCAGGGGGTGAATCAGCCCCAGCATTTT.

The rearrangement uses TRBV19 and TRBJ1-2; maybe TRBD1 (5 bases). Looked up from germline, CDR1 is LNHDA and CDR2 is SQIVND (reference sequence). This CDR3 has 15 amino acids. V lost 3 bases and J 6 bases, leaving 17 bases between the germline ends. The DNA of the CDR3 is TGTGCCAGTAGTATCCGGGCCACAGCAGGGAATGGCTACACCTTC. It codes for CASSIRATAGNGYTF.

This clone was seen once. The V gene is TRBV29-1, the J gene TRBJ1-2; possible D gene TRBD1, 5 bases. V shed 7 bases and J shed 3 bases, with 12 bases lying between them. The CDR3 is 12 residues long. Germline V lookup: CDR1 SQVTM, CDR2 ANQGSEA. The DNA for the CDR3 is TGCAGCGACCGAGACAGTCACTATGGCTACACCTTC. Translation gives CSDRDSHYGYTF.

This chain joins TRBV6-2 or TRBV6-3 and TRBJ2-3; 9 bases line up with TRBD1. The V and J ends lost 0 bases and 4 bases, in that order; junction bases with no gene match: 8. The germline CDR1 and CDR2 sequences are MNHEY and SVGEGT. This CDR3 comprises 17 residues. The CDR3 loop reads CASSYSRGTGTPDTQYF. In nucleotides, the CDR3 is TGTGCCAGCAGTTACTCGAGAGGGACAGGGACTCCAGATACGCAGTATTTT.

The chain employs TRBV24-1 and TRBJ2-3; 7 positions agree with TRBD2. CDR1 is KGHDR and CDR2 is SFDVKD in the germline V gene. The CDR3 spans 17 residues. J was trimmed by 0 bases and V by 2 bases; bases with no gene match: 7. The CDR3 spells CATSDSQTSLSTDTQYF. For the CDR3, the DNA is TGTGCCACCAGTGATTCCCAGACTAGCCTCAGCACAGATACGCAGTATTTT.

This clone was counted ten times or more. This rearrangement joins TRBV11-2 to TRBJ1-4; D uncertain. V was clipped by 3 bases and J by 6 bases, with 14 bases between them. Germline loops: CDR1 SGHAT, CDR2 FQNNGV. The CDR3 loop spans 15 amino acids. Here the CDR3 DNA reads TGTGCCAGCAGCTTCCTGAAGTCGAGTGATGAAAAACTGTTTTTT. Its translation: CASSFLKSSDEKLFF.

This clone was observed a handful of times. The chain couples TRBV5-6 to TRBJ1-3; D is perhaps TRBD1 (6 bases). The CDR3 extends over 15 amino acids. The germline gives CDR1 SGHDT, CDR2 YYEEEE. The V end lost 4 bases, the J end lost 0 bases, and 11 bases lay between the germline ends. CDR3 nucleotides: TGTGCCAGCAGCAGTGGACAGTTCTCTGGAAACACCATATATTTT. It is translated as CASSSGQFSGNTIYF.

The chain couples TRBV19 to TRBJ1-1; 7 bases are shared with TRBD1. Trimming cost V 5 bases and J 5 bases; bases outside gene matches: 14. Germline V gene lookup returns CDR1 LNHDA and CDR2 SQIVND (reference sequence). CDR3 length equals 16 residues. CDR3 amino acids: CASSARQGGMRTEAFF. The CDR3 DNA is TGTGCCAGTAGTGCCAGACAGGGAGGTATGCGGACTGAAGCTTTCTTT.

CDR3 protein: CASSITGGLYEQYF. The CDR3 DNA is TGTGCCAGCAGTATAACGGGGGGGCTTTACGAGCAGTACTTC. The chain links TRBV28 to TRBJ2-7; 8 nucleotides align to TRBD2. The CDR3 runs to 14 residues. Trimming took 5 bases from V and 4 from J; bases not matched to a gene: 7. From germline, CDR1 is MDHEN and CDR2 SYDVKM.

The V call is TRBV11-3, the J call TRBJ2-1; maybe TRBD1 (5 bases). Trimming cost V 5 bases and J 4 bases, with 9 bases left between them. The germline V gene encodes CDR1 SGHNT and CDR2 YENEEA. The CDR3 covers 13 residues. The CDR3 sequence is CASSVSGYNEQFF. In nucleotides, the CDR3 is TGTGCCAGCAGCGTTTCAGGGTACAATGAGCAGTTCTTC. The entire variable domain, with the rest obtained from reference TRBV11-3 and TRBJ2-1, is as follows: EAGVVQSPRYKIIEKKQPVAFWCNPISGHNTLYWYLQNLGQGPELLIRYENEEAVDDSQLPKDRFSAERLKGVDSTLKIQPAELGDSAVYLCASSVSGYNEQFFGPGTRLTVL.

This clone was picked up a small number of times. The V gene is TRBV7-6, the J gene TRBJ2-2, with a weak D call TRBD1 (5 bases). Germline CDR1 is SGHVS and CDR2 is FNYEAQ. CDR3 length equals 14 residues. Deletions cut 1 base from V and 7 bases from J, with 10 bases between. Here the CDR3 DNA reads TGTGCCAGCAGCTTAGAAGGGGCAAGCGGGGAGCTGTTTTTT. This encodes CASSLEGASGELFF. Drawing the rest from reference TRBV7-6 and TRBJ2-2, the complete variable domain is GAGVSQSPRYKVTKRGQDVALRCDPISGHVSLYWYRQALGQGPEFLTYFNYEAQQDKSGLPNDRFSAERPEGSISTLTIQRTEQRDSAMYRCASSLEGASGELFFGEGSRLTVL.